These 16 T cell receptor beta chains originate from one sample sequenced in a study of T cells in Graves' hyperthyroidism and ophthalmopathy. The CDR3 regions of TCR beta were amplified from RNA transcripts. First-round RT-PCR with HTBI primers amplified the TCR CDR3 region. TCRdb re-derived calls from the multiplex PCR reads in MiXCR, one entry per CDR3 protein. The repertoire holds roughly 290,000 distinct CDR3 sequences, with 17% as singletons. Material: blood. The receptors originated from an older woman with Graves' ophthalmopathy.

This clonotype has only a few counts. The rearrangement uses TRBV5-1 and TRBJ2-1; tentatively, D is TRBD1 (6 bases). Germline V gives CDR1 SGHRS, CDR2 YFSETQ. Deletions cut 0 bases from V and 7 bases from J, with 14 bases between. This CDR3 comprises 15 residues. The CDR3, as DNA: TGCGCCAGCAGCTTGGTGGCTAGCCAGGGGAATGAGCAGTTCTTC. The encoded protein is CASSLVASQGNEQFF.

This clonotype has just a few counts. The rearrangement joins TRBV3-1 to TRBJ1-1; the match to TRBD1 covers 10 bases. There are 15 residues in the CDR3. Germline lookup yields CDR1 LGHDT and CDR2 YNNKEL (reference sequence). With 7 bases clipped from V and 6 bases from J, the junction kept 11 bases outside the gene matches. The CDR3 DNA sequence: TGTGCCAGCACATTAGGGACAGGGGAAGGCGCTGAAGCTTTCTTT. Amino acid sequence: CASTLGTGEGAEAFF.

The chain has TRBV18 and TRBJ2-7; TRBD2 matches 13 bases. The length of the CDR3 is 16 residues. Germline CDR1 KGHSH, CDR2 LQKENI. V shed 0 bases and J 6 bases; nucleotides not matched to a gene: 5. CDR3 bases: TGTGCCAGCTCACCACCGGGACTAGCGGGGTACACCGAGCAGTACTTC. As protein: CASSPPGLAGYTEQYF.

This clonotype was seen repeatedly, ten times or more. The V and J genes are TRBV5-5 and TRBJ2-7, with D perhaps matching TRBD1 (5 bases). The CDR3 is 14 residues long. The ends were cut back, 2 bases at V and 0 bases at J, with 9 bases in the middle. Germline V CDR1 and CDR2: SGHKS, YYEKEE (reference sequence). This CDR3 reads CASSFRVSSYEQYF. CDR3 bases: TGTGCCAGCAGCTTCAGGGTGAGCTCCTACGAGCAGTACTTC.

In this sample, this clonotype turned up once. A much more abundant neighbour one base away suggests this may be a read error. The CDR3 is CAGSNNGVVQPQHF. The CDR3 coding sequence is TGTGCCGGATCAAATAACGGGGTAGTCCAGCCCCAGCATTTT. The chain is built from TRBV2 and TRBJ1-5; D not resolved. Trimming stripped 11 bases from V and 7 bases from J, with 21 bases between. Germline CDR1 and CDR2: SNHLY and FYNNEI. The CDR3 loop spans 14 amino acids.

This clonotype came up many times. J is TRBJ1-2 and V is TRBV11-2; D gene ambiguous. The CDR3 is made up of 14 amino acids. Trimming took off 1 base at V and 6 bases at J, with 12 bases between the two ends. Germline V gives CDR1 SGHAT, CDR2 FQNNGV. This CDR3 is CASSLGFPKDGYTF. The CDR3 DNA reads TGTGCCAGCAGCTTAGGTTTCCCGAAAGATGGCTACACCTTC.

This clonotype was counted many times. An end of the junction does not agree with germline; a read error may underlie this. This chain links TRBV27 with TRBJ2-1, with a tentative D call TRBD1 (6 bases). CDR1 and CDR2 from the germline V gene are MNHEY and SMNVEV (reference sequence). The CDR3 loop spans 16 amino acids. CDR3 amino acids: CASSLSGTSSYNEQFF. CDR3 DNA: TGTGCCAGCAGTCTATCTGGGACAAGCTCCTACAATGAGCAGTTCTTC.

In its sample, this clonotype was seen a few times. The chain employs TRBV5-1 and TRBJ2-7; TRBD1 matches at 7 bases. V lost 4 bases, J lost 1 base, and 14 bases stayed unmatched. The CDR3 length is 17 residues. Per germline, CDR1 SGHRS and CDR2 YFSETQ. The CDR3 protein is CASSLPNLGQKSYEQYF. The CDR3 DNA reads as TGCGCCAGCAGCCTCCCCAACTTGGGACAGAAATCCTACGAGCAGTACTTC.

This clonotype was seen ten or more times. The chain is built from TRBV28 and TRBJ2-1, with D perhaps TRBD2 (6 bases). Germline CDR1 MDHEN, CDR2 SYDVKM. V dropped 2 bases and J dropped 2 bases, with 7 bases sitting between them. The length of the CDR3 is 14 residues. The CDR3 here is CASSLAGTYNEQFF. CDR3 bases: TGTGCCAGCAGTTTAGCGGGGACCTACAATGAGCAGTTCTTC.

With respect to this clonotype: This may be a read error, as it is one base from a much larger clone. DNA for the CDR3: TGTGCCACTAGGCGGGGGGCCCAGGAGACCCAGTTCTTC. This translates into CATRRGAQETQFF. J is TRBJ2-5 and V is TRBV10-3; 8 positions match TRBD2. The J call may be wrong; the DNA end is better matched by TRBJ2-1. This CDR3 contains 13 residues. Germline assignment: CDR1 ENHRY and CDR2 SYGVKD.

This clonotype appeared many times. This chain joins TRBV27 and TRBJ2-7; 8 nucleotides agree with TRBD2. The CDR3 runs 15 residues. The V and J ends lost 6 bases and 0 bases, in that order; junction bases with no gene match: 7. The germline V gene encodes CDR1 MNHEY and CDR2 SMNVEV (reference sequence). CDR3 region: CASSTLAGYSYEQYF. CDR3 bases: TGTGCCAGCAGCACCTTAGCGGGGTACTCCTACGAGCAGTACTTC.

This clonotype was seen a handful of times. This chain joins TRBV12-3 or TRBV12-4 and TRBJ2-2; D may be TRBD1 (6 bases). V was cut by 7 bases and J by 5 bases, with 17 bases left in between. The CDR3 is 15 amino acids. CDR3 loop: CASTPEGGITGELFF. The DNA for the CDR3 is TGTGCCAGCACCCCGGAAGGGGGAATTACCGGGGAGCTGTTTTTT.

The CDR3 nucleotides read TGTGCCAGTAGCGTAACACAGGGCCGTGGCTACACCTTC. Translating it yields CASSVTQGRGYTF. The genes are TRBV19 and TRBJ1-2; tentatively, D is TRBD1 (6 bases). The germline V gene encodes CDR1 LNHDA and CDR2 SQIVND (reference sequence). The CDR3 is made up of 13 amino acids. V was clipped by 6 bases and J by 7 bases, with 15 bases between them.

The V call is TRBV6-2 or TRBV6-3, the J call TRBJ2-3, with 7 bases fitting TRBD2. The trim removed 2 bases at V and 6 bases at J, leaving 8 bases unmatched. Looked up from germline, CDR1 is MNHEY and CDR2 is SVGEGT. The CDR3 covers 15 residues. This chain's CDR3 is CASSYSLGGPDTQYF. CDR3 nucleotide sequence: TGTGCCAGCAGTTACAGCTTGGGAGGGCCTGATACGCAGTATTTT.

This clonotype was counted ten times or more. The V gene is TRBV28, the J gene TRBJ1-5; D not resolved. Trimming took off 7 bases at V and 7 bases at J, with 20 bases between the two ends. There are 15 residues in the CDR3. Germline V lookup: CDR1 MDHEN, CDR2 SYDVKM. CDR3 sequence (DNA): TGTGCCAGCACCCCGCAGGCGGCGGGATGGCAGCCCCAGCATTTT. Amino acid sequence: CASTPQAAGWQPQHF.

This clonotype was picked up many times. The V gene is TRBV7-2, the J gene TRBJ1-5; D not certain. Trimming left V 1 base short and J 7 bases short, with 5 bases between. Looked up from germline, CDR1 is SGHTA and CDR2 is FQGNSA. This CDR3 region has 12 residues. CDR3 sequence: CASSLDMQPQHF. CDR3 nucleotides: TGTGCCAGCAGCTTAGATATGCAGCCCCAGCATTTT.